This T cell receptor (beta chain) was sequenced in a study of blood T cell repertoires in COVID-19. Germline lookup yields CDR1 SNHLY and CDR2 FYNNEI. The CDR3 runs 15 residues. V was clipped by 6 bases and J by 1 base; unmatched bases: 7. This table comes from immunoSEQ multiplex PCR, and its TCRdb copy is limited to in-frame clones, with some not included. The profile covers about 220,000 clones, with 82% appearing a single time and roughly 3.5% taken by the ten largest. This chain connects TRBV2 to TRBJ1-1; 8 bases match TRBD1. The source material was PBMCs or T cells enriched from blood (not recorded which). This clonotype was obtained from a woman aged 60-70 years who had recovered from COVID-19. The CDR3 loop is CASRLRQGSNTEAFF. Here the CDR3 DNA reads TGTGCCAGCAGACTTCGACAGGGGTCGAACACTGAAGCTTTCTTT.